What follows are 23 T cell receptor beta chains derived from one specimen sequenced in a study of regulatory T cells in long-lasting Graves disease. CDR3 regions were amplified by Arm-PCR using iRepertoire HTBI primers to build TCR beta libraries. Each CDR3 protein gets one entry after TCRdb re-called the multiplex PCR reads with MiXCR. The sample has hundreds of thousands of distinct CDR3 sequences, less than 20% seen once. Time point indicated: newly diagnosed GD, antithyroid drugs for less than 3 months. RNA isolated from PBMCs was used to make the TCR library. These data are also associated with another study on T cells in Graves' hyperthyroidism and ophthalmopathy.

The sequencing used peripheral blood mononuclear cells (PBMCs), collected at new diagnosis, from a patient treated with antithyroid drugs. These receptors all stem from a woman in her 30s with Graves disease.

This clonotype was observed many times. The chain carries TRBV20-1 and TRBJ2-3, with 8 nucleotides matching TRBD1. This CDR3 has 14 residues. After removal of 5 bases from V and 2 bases from J, the junction contained 6 bases not matched to a gene. Germline CDR1 reads DFQATT; CDR2 reads SNEGSKA (reference sequence). CDR3 loop: CSAPSGGNTDTQYF. The CDR3 bases are TGCAGTGCTCCCTCAGGGGGCAACACAGATACGCAGTATTTT.

This clonotype was counted only a few times. The J gene is TRBJ2-5, the V gene TRBV20-1; weak D call: TRBD1 (6 bases). The CDR3 has 12 amino acids. The germline V and J ends were trimmed by 5 bases and 5 bases, with 12 bases remaining between them. From germline, CDR1 is DFQATT and CDR2 SNEGSKA (reference sequence). The CDR3 coding sequence is TGCAGTGCTCCGTACAGGGAGGAGACCCAGTACTTC. Protein sequence: CSAPYREETQYF.

The chain joins TRBV4-1 to TRBJ2-4, with D tentatively TRBD1 or TRBD2 (5 bases each). With 4 bases removed from V and 0 bases from J, the gap between germline ends came to 16 bases. Per the germline V gene, CDR1 is MGHRA and CDR2 is YSYEKL. The CDR3 covers 17 residues. For the CDR3, the DNA is TGCGCCAGCAGCCGCACCGAGCTGGGGACAGCCAAAAACATTCAGTACTTC. Protein: CASSRTELGTAKNIQYF.

The chain couples TRBV28 to TRBJ2-1, with D possibly being TRBD1 or TRBD2 (6 bases each). Gene TRBJ2-7 matches the end of the DNA better, so the J call may be wrong. Per germline, CDR1 MDHEN and CDR2 SYDVKM. This CDR3 is built from 12 residues. The CDR3 DNA reads as TGTGCCAGCAGTGAGGGGGGCACTGAGCAGTACTTC. The encoded protein is CASSEGGTEQYF.

This clonotype occurred a few times. The rearrangement uses TRBV11-2 and TRBJ1-5; D is uncertain. The ends were cut back, 0 bases at V and 0 bases at J, with 6 bases in the middle. CDR1 and CDR2 (germline): SGHAT, FQNNGV. There are 15 residues in the CDR3. Here the CDR3 reads CASSLEENSNQPQHF. The CDR3 DNA reads as TGTGCCAGCAGCTTAGAGGAGAATAGCAATCAGCCCCAGCATTTT.

On this clonotype itself: An end of the junction differs from the germline gene, which may be a read error. The J gene is TRBJ2-7, the V gene TRBV3-1; D is unclear. CDR3 length: 15 amino acids. Germline V gene lookup returns CDR1 LGHDT and CDR2 YNNKEL (reference sequence). As DNA, the CDR3 is TGTGCCAGCAGCCTGGGCCCAAGGAGCTCCTACGAGCTGTACTTC. Its translation: CASSLGPRSSYELYF.

CDR3 DNA: TGCAGTGCTAATGGGTGGAAGACAGGGAGGACTTCGGCCTATGGCTACACCTTC. Translating gives CSANGWKTGRTSAYGYTF. The chain combines TRBV20-1 with TRBJ1-2; 7 nucleotides match TRBD1. V lost 4 bases to trimming and J lost 4 bases; unmatched junction nucleotides: 21. The CDR3 length is 18 residues. Per germline, CDR1 DFQATT and CDR2 SNEGSKA (reference sequence).

This clonotype was seen a handful of times. The chain uses TRBV18 and TRBJ1-6; 7 bases line up with TRBD1. CDR3 size: 18 residues. V gave up 3 bases and J gave up 0 bases; unmatched junction bases: 8. Germline CDR1 is KGHSH and CDR2 is LQKENI. DNA for the CDR3: TGTGCCAGCTCACCGACAGGGAGAGGGTACTCCTATAATTCACCCCTCCACTTT. Its translation: CASSPTGRGYSYNSPLHF.

This clonotype was counted a few times. The chain couples TRBV20-1 to TRBJ2-2, with a possible D match to TRBD2 (6 bases). The CDR3 covers 15 residues. The germline V gene has CDR1 DFQATT and CDR2 SNEGSKA (reference sequence). V was trimmed by 0 bases and J by 6 bases, leaving 14 bases between them. The CDR3 is CSARDVGSAAGELFF. The CDR3 nucleotides are TGCAGTGCTAGAGATGTCGGGAGTGCTGCCGGGGAGCTGTTTTTT.

This clonotype was observed at least ten times. V gene TRBV20-1 combines with J gene TRBJ2-1; TRBD2 agrees at 14 bases. The CDR3 length is 15 residues. With V trimmed by 5 bases and J by 8 bases, 8 bases remained unmatched. From germline, CDR1 is DFQATT and CDR2 SNEGSKA (reference sequence). The CDR3 loop is CSAYSTSGRAYEQFF. The CDR3 DNA reads as TGCAGTGCTTATTCGACTAGCGGGAGGGCCTATGAGCAGTTCTTC.

This clonotype appeared many times. The chain joins TRBV27 to TRBJ1-1; the D is unclear. The V and J ends lost 0 bases and 3 bases respectively, with 11 bases between them. From germline, CDR1 is MNHEY and CDR2 SMNVEV (reference sequence). The CDR3 spans 15 residues. The CDR3 DNA reads TGTGCCAGCAGTTTATCCACAGTGTACGACACTGAAGCTTTCTTT. This encodes CASSLSTVYDTEAFF.

The V gene is TRBV7-3, the J gene TRBJ1-6; TRBD1 matches at 10 bases. This CDR3 has 15 residues. V lost 4 bases, J lost 12 bases, and 9 bases stayed unmatched. Germline-derived CDR1 and CDR2 are SGHTA and FQGTGA. The CDR3 coding sequence is TGTGCCAGCAGCTCCCCGGGACAGGGGCCGAGACCCCTCCACTTT. This gives the protein CASSSPGQGPRPLHF.

Only one count was recorded for this clonotype. No conserved phenylalanine or tryptophan is present at the end of the CDR3, so a read error is the likely explanation. The DNA is omitted, as the CDR3 cannot be located on it reliably, and the CDR3 follows TCRdb's listing. The genes are TRBV6-2 or TRBV6-3 and TRBJ2-5; whether TRBD2, the table's D call, matches the DNA was not checked. The CDR3 comprises 9 residues, both ends counted. Germline lookup yields CDR1 MNHEY and CDR2 SVGEGT. CDR3 loop: CASSPRVAG.

The V and J genes are TRBV4-1 and TRBJ2-2; a possible D gene is TRBD2 (6 bases). There are 16 residues in the CDR3. The V gene's germline CDR1 is MGHRA and CDR2 YSYEKL. V was trimmed by 1 base and J by 5 bases, leaving 14 bases between them. As DNA, the CDR3 is TGCGCCAGCAGCCAAGGGCGACGGGAGAGGACCGGGGAGCTGTTTTTT. Protein product: CASSQGRRERTGELFF.

Ten or more counts support this clonotype. This chain links TRBV27 with TRBJ2-1; D is tentatively TRBD1 or TRBD2 (5 bases each). Germline V gene sequence: CDR1 MNHEY, CDR2 SMNVEV (reference sequence). V was shortened by 4 bases and J by 0 bases, with 13 bases between the two germline ends. The CDR3 contains 16 residues. CDR3 protein: CASSSWDQSSYNEQFF. CDR3 coding DNA: TGTGCCAGCAGTTCCTGGGACCAAAGCTCCTACAATGAGCAGTTCTTC.

This clonotype showed up many times. The chain has TRBV6-5 and TRBJ1-1; D is possibly TRBD1 (5 bases). The germline V gene has CDR1 MNHEY and CDR2 SVGAGI. The CDR3 covers 13 residues. V lost 0 bases, J lost 10 bases, and 12 bases lay in between. As DNA, the CDR3 is TGTGCCAGCAGTTACTCGTCGGTGAGGGGAGCTTTCTTT. Amino acids: CASSYSSVRGAFF.

Many counts were recorded for this clonotype. The chain recombines TRBV3-1 with TRBJ2-5; D unresolved. The V gene lost 0 bases and the J gene lost 2 bases, with 16 bases spanning the gap. The germline V gene has CDR1 LGHDT and CDR2 YNNKEL (reference sequence). The CDR3 is 17 residues long. In DNA form, the CDR3 reads TGTGCCAGCAGCCAAGAAATCGAGAGCTGGGGACAAGAGACCCAGTACTTC. It specifies CASSQEIESWGQETQYF.

This clonotype showed up many times. This chain links TRBV6-2 or TRBV6-3 with TRBJ2-1; 14 nucleotides line up with TRBD2. The CDR3 sequence is 19 residues long. Germline V gives CDR1 MNHEY, CDR2 SVGEGT. V lost 5 bases, J lost 3 bases, and 12 bases stayed unmatched. This chain's CDR3 is CASSLPGLAGAGNYNEQFF. In DNA, the CDR3 is TGTGCCAGCAGTCTACCGGGACTAGCGGGAGCGGGGAACTACAATGAGCAGTTCTTC.

This clonotype was recorded many times. The chain employs TRBV18 and TRBJ2-1; D not resolved. CDR3 length: 13 amino acids. Germline V lookup: CDR1 KGHSH, CDR2 LQKENI. The V end was cut by 10 bases, the J end by 3 bases, with 13 bases between. The CDR3: CATVLSLYNEQFF. The CDR3 DNA reads as TGTGCCACCGTATTGTCGCTCTACAATGAGCAGTTCTTC. The variable domain in full, completed from reference TRBV18 and TRBJ2-1, reads NAGVMQNPRHLVRRRGQEARLRCSPMKGHSHVYWYRQLPEEGLKFMVYLQKENIIDESGMPKERFSAEFPKEGPSILRIQQVVRGDSAAYFCATVLSLYNEQFFGPGTRLTVL.

This clonotype was picked up many times. The chain combines TRBV5-1 with TRBJ1-2; 7 bases fit TRBD1. The CDR3 has 13 residues. CDR1 and CDR2 from the germline V gene are SGHRS and YFSETQ. The V and J ends lost 7 bases and 5 bases, in that order; junction bases with no gene match: 8. CDR3 in amino acids: CASGSGTDYGYTF. CDR3 nucleotides: TGCGCCAGCGGATCCGGGACAGATTATGGCTACACCTTC.

In this sample, this clonotype turned up many times. The rearrangement links TRBV30 to TRBJ2-3; 13 nucleotides agree with TRBD2. The CDR3 extends over 16 amino acids. CDR1 and CDR2 from the germline V gene are GTSNPN and SVGIG (reference sequence). Germline trimming cut 4 bases from V and 2 bases from J; bases unmatched to any gene: 6. In DNA, the CDR3 is TGTGCCTGGAATCCGACTAGCGGGGGGTACACAGATACGCAGTATTTT. Translating gives CAWNPTSGGYTDTQYF.

This clonotype was seen at least ten times. This sequence joins TRBV28 and TRBJ2-5, with TRBD2 as a possible D gene (5 bases). Trimming removed 5 bases from V and 5 bases from J, with 18 bases in between. CDR3 length: 15 amino acids. Per germline, CDR1 MDHEN and CDR2 SYDVKM. The CDR3 DNA is TGTGCCAGCAGTCCCCTCCGCCCGGGCGGGGAGACCCAGTACTTC. Its translation is CASSPLRPGGETQYF.

In its sample, this clonotype was seen many times. The genes are TRBV6-2 or TRBV6-3 and TRBJ2-3; D ambiguous. V gave up 4 bases and J gave up 0 bases, with 5 bases separating them. This CDR3 has 13 amino acids. Per germline, CDR1 MNHEY and CDR2 SVGEGT. The CDR3 nucleotides read TGTGCCAGCAGTTGGCCTAGCACAGATACGCAGTATTTT. Encoded protein: CASSWPSTDTQYF.